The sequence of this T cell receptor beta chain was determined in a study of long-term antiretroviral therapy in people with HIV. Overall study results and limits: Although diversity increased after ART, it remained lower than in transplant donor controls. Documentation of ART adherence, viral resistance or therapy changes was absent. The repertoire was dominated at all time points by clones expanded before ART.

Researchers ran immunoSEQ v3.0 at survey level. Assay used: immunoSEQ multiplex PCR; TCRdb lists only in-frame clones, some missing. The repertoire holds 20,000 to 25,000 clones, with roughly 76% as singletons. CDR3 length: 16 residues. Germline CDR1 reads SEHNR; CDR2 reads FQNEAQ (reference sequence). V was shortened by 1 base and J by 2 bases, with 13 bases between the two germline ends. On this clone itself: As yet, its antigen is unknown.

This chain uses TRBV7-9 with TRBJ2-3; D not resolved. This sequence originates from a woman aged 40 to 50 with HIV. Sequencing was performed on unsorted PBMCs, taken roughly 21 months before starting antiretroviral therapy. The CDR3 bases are TGTGCCAGCAGCTTAGGTTCCGGCCTGTACACAGATACGCAGTATTTT. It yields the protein CASSLGSGLYTDTQYF. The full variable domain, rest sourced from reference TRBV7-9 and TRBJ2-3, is DTGVSQNPRHKITKRGQNVTFRCDPISEHNRLYWYRQTLGQGPEFLTYFQNEAQLEKSRLLSDRFSAERPKGSFSTLEIQRTEQGDSAMYLCASSLGSGLYTDTQYFGPGTRLTVL.